A single sample is the source of the 32 T cell receptor beta chains below, sequenced in a study of T cell responses to AZD1222 COVID-19 vaccine. Produced via immunoSEQ multiplex PCR; TCRdb's table is partial and in-frame only. The table shows 150,000 to 200,000 clones, with roughly 94% occurring only once. Specimen: peripheral blood, collected 28 days after the second AZD1222 dose. The source is an adult who received the AZD1222 COVID-19 vaccine.

V and J are TRBV5-6 and TRBJ1-2; 10 positions match TRBD1. From germline, CDR1 is SGHDT and CDR2 YYEEEE. The CDR3 is made up of 15 amino acids. The ends lost 4 bases at V and 2 bases at J; junction bases unmatched: 5. The DNA of the CDR3 is TGTGCCAGCAGCGTCGACAGGGGGCGGAACTATGGCTACACCTTC. This gives the protein CASSVDRGRNYGYTF.

This chain connects TRBV4-2 to TRBJ2-7; tentative D call: TRBD2 (5 bases). Germline-derived CDR1 and CDR2 are LGHNA and YNFKEQ. The CDR3 runs to 14 residues. Trimming removed 5 bases from V and 1 base from J, with 12 bases in between. In DNA, the CDR3 is TGTGCCAGCAGCTGGCGCACTAGTTCCTACGAGCAGTACTTC. Translated: CASSWRTSSYEQYF.

The V and J genes are TRBV16 and TRBJ1-1; no definite D call. There are 13 residues in the CDR3. Trimming left V 7 bases short and J 0 bases short, with 9 bases between. From germline, CDR1 is KGHSY and CDR2 FQNENV. This chain's CDR3 is CASTAYLNTEAFF. CDR3 DNA: TGTGCCAGCACCGCTTACTTGAACACTGAAGCTTTCTTT.

The chain employs TRBV10-3 and TRBJ1-5; D is undetermined. This CDR3 contains 12 residues. V was cut by 4 bases and J by 9 bases, with 10 bases left in between. Germline V lookup: CDR1 ENHRY, CDR2 SYGVKD. The chain's CDR3 is CAISGGDRPQHF. For the CDR3, the DNA is TGTGCCATCAGTGGAGGCGATCGGCCCCAGCATTTT.

The chain recombines TRBV9 with TRBJ1-2, with TRBD1 as a possible D gene (5 bases). The CDR3 is made up of 13 amino acids. The germline V gene encodes CDR1 SGDLS and CDR2 YYNGEE. Trimming removed 2 bases at V and 6 bases at J, with 11 bases between. The chain's CDR3 is CASSVRGGDGYTF. As DNA, the CDR3 is TGTGCCAGCAGCGTCCGGGGGGGAGATGGCTACACCTTC. The full variable domain, completed using reference TRBV9 and TRBJ1-2, is DSGVTQTPKHLITATGQRVTLRCSPRSGDLSVYWYQQSLDQGLQFLIQYYNGEERAKGNILERFSAQQFPDLHSELNLSSLELGDSALYFCASSVRGGDGYTFGSGTRLTVV.

The chain has TRBV6-2 or TRBV6-3 and TRBJ2-3; 9 nucleotides match TRBD1. There are 16 residues in the CDR3. Germline CDR1 is MNHEY and CDR2 is SVGEGT. V dropped 5 bases and J dropped 1; count of bases not matched to a gene: 7. CDR3 amino acids: CASSLYRDRGTDTQYF. The CDR3 DNA is TGTGCCAGCAGTCTTTACCGGGACAGGGGCACAGATACGCAGTATTTT.

The chain employs TRBV29-1 and TRBJ1-1; no reliable D call. CDR1 is SQVTM, CDR2 ANQGSEA, per germline. The ends were cut back, 4 bases at V and 4 bases at J, with 13 bases in the middle. This CDR3 contains 13 residues. CDR3 bases: TGCAGCGTTGGAGGAGGGCTGCGCACTGAAGCTTTCTTT. Translation: CSVGGGLRTEAFF.

The V gene is TRBV28, the J gene TRBJ1-4, with D possibly matching TRBD1 (5 bases). V was trimmed by 6 bases and J by 3 bases, leaving 17 bases between them. Germline CDR1 and CDR2: MDHEN and SYDVKM. The CDR3 totals 16 residues. In DNA, the CDR3 is TGTGCCAGCAGCCGAATTCCGGGACGGCCTAATGAAAAACTGTTTTTT. Protein: CASSRIPGRPNEKLFF. The full variable domain, completed using reference TRBV28 and TRBJ1-4, is DVKVTQSSRYLVKRTGEKVFLECVQDMDHENMFWYRQDPGLGLRLIYFSYDVKMKEKGDIPEGYSVSREKKERFSLILESASTNQTSMYLCASSRIPGRPNEKLFFGSGTQLSVL.

The V and J genes are TRBV7-2 and TRBJ2-7; tentatively, D is TRBD1 (5 bases). The CDR3 has 14 residues. In germline, CDR1 is SGHTA, CDR2 FQGNSA. V dropped 5 bases and J dropped 2 bases, with 13 bases sitting between them. The CDR3 bases are TGTGCCAGCAGCCTGCCGACAGCAACCTACGAGCAGTACTTC. Translation: CASSLPTATYEQYF.

The CDR3 DNA sequence: TGTGCCAGCAGCGGCGGACTAGCGGGAGTTACCTACAATGAGCAGTTCTTC. Translating gives CASSGGLAGVTYNEQFF. This sequence joins TRBV9 and TRBJ2-1, with TRBD2 matching over 13 bases. Per germline, CDR1 SGDLS and CDR2 YYNGEE. The length of the CDR3 is 17 residues. Trimming took 3 bases from V and 2 from J; bases not matched to a gene: 5.

The chain employs TRBV7-3 and TRBJ2-5; D is perhaps TRBD2 (5 bases). V lost 4 bases and J 5 bases, leaving 11 bases between the germline ends. Germline CDR1 is SGHTA and CDR2 is FQGTGA. CDR3 length: 13 residues. The CDR3 nucleotides read TGTGCCAGCAGCTCCCTAGCTCGGGAGACCCAGTACTTC. Translation: CASSSLARETQYF.

The chain employs TRBV28 and TRBJ2-6; the D gene is possibly TRBD1 (5 bases). Trimming stripped 5 bases from V and 0 bases from J, with 17 bases between. Germline CDR1 is MDHEN and CDR2 is SYDVKM. This CDR3 contains 18 residues. CDR3 sequence reads: CASSHLRRQFSGANVLTF. DNA for the CDR3: TGTGCCAGCAGTCACCTCCGGAGACAGTTCTCTGGGGCCAACGTCCTGACTTTC.

The J gene is TRBJ1-3, the V gene TRBV2; TRBD1 agrees at 9 bases. CDR3 size: 18 residues. Germline V gene data show CDR1 as SNHLY and CDR2 as FYNNEI. V gave up 0 bases and J gave up 3 bases; unmatched junction bases: 9. The CDR3 bases are TGTGCCAGCAGTGAAGCGGGAAGGACAGGGGTGGATGGAAACACCATATATTTT. Its translation is CASSEAGRTGVDGNTIYF.

The rearrangement uses TRBV4-1 and TRBJ2-1; 10 nucleotides line up with TRBD1. Germline assignment: CDR1 MGHRA and CDR2 YSYEKL. The CDR3 covers 15 residues. The trim removed 3 bases at V and 3 bases at J, leaving 2 bases unmatched. The CDR3 DNA reads TGCGCCAGCAGCCACAGGACAGGGGGCTACAATGAGCAGTTCTTC. It yields the protein CASSHRTGGYNEQFF.

V and J are TRBV28 and TRBJ1-1; D not resolved. CDR3 size: 13 residues. The V gene's germline CDR1 is MDHEN and CDR2 SYDVKM. V gave up 8 bases and J gave up 6 bases, with 16 bases separating them. CDR3 protein: CASRLQGTAEAFF. The CDR3 nucleotides are TGTGCCAGCCGACTACAAGGCACGGCTGAAGCTTTCTTT.

This sequence joins TRBV30 and TRBJ1-2; possibly TRBD1 for D (5 bases). Germline V gene lookup returns CDR1 GTSNPN and CDR2 SVGIG (reference sequence). Trimming removed 2 bases from V and 3 bases from J, with 10 bases in between. The CDR3 runs 13 residues. The CDR3 here is CAWSLGDHYGYTF. CDR3 nucleotides: TGTGCCTGGAGTCTAGGGGATCACTATGGCTACACCTTC.

This chain's CDR3 is CASKGRTAGGNTIYF. DNA for the CDR3: TGTGCCAGCAAGGGAAGGACGGCAGGCGGAAACACCATATATTTT. V and J are TRBV25-1 and TRBJ1-3; D gene unclear. CDR3 length equals 15 residues. Between the trimmed V and J ends, which lost 7 bases and 4 bases, there was a span of 17 bases. Germline loops: CDR1 MGHDK, CDR2 SYGVNS.

The rearrangement links TRBV5-1 to TRBJ1-1; TRBD1 agrees at 7 bases. V lost 6 bases and J lost 1; bases outside the gene matches: 12. CDR3 size: 16 residues. Germline V gene sequence: CDR1 SGHRS, CDR2 YFSETQ. The CDR3 sequence is CASTLQGSPTNTEAFF. The CDR3 nucleotides read TGCGCCAGCACCCTACAGGGGTCTCCTACGAACACTGAAGCTTTCTTT.

The V and J genes are TRBV11-2 and TRBJ2-2; possibly TRBD2 for D (6 bases). Trimming shortened V by 1 base and J by 3 bases, and 15 bases separated the two germline ends. CDR3 size: 17 residues. Germline V CDR1 and CDR2: SGHAT, FQNNGV. The CDR3 region has the DNA TGTGCCAGCAGCTTAGGAGCGAGTAGCGGATACACCGGGGAGCTGTTTTTT. Translated: CASSLGASSGYTGELFF.

The V and J genes are TRBV19 and TRBJ2-3; TRBD2 agrees at 8 bases. The junction had 5 bases not matched to a gene; V was cut back by 6 bases and J by 0 bases. The CDR3 is made up of 15 amino acids. Germline V lookup: CDR1 LNHDA, CDR2 SQIVND (reference sequence). The DNA for the CDR3 is TGTGCCAGTAGGCCGGGACTAGGGAGCACAGATACGCAGTATTTT. Translated, it gives CASRPGLGSTDTQYF.

V is TRBV10-1 and J is TRBJ2-5; tentative D call: TRBD2 (6 bases). The V end was cut by 2 bases, the J end by 1 base, with 8 bases between. The CDR3 loop spans 14 amino acids. CDR1 WNHNN and CDR2 SYGVQD come from the germline V gene (reference sequence). DNA of the CDR3: TGCGCCAGCAGTGAGCGTAGCGGCCAAGAGACCCAGTACTTC. Amino acid sequence: CASSERSGQETQYF.

The chain employs TRBV7-2 and TRBJ1-1, with a weak D call TRBD1 (6 bases). V gave up 8 bases and J gave up 7 bases, with 23 bases separating them. Germline-derived CDR1 and CDR2 are SGHTA and FQGNSA. The CDR3 has 15 amino acids. In DNA, the CDR3 is TGTGCCAGCGCCCGGGGGGGGGCGCTTTTCAATGAAGCTTTCTTT. This encodes CASARGGALFNEAFF. Looking up the rest from reference TRBV7-2 and TRBJ1-1 gives the full variable domain: GAGVSQSPSNKVTEKGKDVELRCDPISGHTALYWYRQSLGQGLEFLIYFQGNSAPDKSGLPSDRFSAERTGGSVSTLTIQRTQQEDSAVYLCASARGGALFNEAFFGQGTRLTVV.

J is TRBJ2-2 and V is TRBV6-5; D is undetermined. The V gene lost 2 bases and the J gene lost 5 bases, with 9 bases spanning the gap. Germline V lookup: CDR1 MNHEY, CDR2 SVGAGI. The CDR3 consists of 14 residues. This CDR3 is CASSYAEMTGELFF. For the CDR3, the DNA is TGTGCCAGCAGTTACGCGGAGATGACCGGGGAGCTGTTTTTT.

The chain employs TRBV19 and TRBJ2-1, with D perhaps matching TRBD2 (6 bases). The V end lost 4 bases, the J end lost 2 bases, and 21 bases lay between the germline ends. Germline lookup yields CDR1 LNHDA and CDR2 SQIVND (reference sequence). This CDR3 comprises 18 residues. CDR3 amino acids: CASSRVLTGTLPYNEQFF. CDR3 coding DNA: TGTGCCAGTAGTAGAGTTCTAACCGGGACTCTTCCCTACAATGAGCAGTTCTTC. Full variable domain (rest looked up from reference TRBV19 and TRBJ2-1): DGGITQSPKYLFRKEGQNVTLSCEQNLNHDAMYWYRQDPGQGLRLIYYSQIVNDFQKGDIAEGYSVSREKKESFPLTVTSAQKNPTAFYLCASSRVLTGTLPYNEQFFGPGTRLTVL.

V and J are TRBV27 and TRBJ1-2; D not certain. Germline V CDR1 and CDR2: MNHEY, SMNVEV (reference sequence). The CDR3 contains 15 residues. Between the trimmed V and J ends, which lost 2 bases and 5 bases, there was a span of 15 bases. The CDR3 sequence is CASSLGVGEVYGYTF. The CDR3 nucleotides are TGTGCCAGCAGTTTAGGGGTAGGAGAAGTGTATGGCTACACCTTC.

The chain joins TRBV19 to TRBJ2-7, with 14 positions matching TRBD2. CDR1 and CDR2 from the germline V gene are LNHDA and SQIVND (reference sequence). With V trimmed by 5 bases and J by 6 bases, 9 bases remained unmatched. This CDR3 has 16 residues. CDR3 sequence: CASSLTSGRARSEQYF. CDR3 nucleotide sequence: TGTGCCAGTAGTCTGACTAGCGGGAGGGCCCGTAGCGAGCAGTACTTC.

This sequence joins TRBV2 and TRBJ2-7; the match to TRBD2 covers 10 bases. The V and J ends lost 2 bases and 4 bases, in that order; junction bases with no gene match: 5. The CDR3 runs 15 residues. Germline loops: CDR1 SNHLY, CDR2 FYNNEI. CDR3 sequence: CASSEYPSGSYEQYF. DNA for the CDR3: TGTGCCAGCAGTGAATACCCTAGCGGGAGTTACGAGCAGTACTTC. The complete variable domain, with remaining parts taken from reference TRBV2 and TRBJ2-7, reads EPEVTQTPSHQVTQMGQEVILRCVPISNHLYFYWYRQILGQKVEFLVSFYNNEISEKSEIFDDQFSVERPDGSNFTLKIRSTKLEDSAMYFCASSEYPSGSYEQYFGPGTRLTVT.

The chain combines TRBV6-6 with TRBJ2-7; no clear D. Germline V gene data show CDR1 as MNHNY and CDR2 as SVGAGI (reference sequence). The ends were cut back, 6 bases at V and 6 bases at J, with 12 bases in the middle. The CDR3 spans 12 residues. The CDR3 DNA reads as TGTGCCAGCAGCCAAGGCCTTGGCGAGCAGTACTTC. It is translated as CASSQGLGEQYF.

The DNA of the CDR3 is TGTGCCAGCAGTTACGTGGGGCCGGGCGGGGAGCTGTTTTTT. Translation gives CASSYVGPGGELFF. V and J are TRBV6-2 or TRBV6-3 and TRBJ2-2; D perhaps matches TRBD1 (5 bases). This CDR3 is built from 14 residues. Germline CDR1 is MNHEY and CDR2 is SVGEGT. Trimming cost V 2 bases and J 7 bases, with 11 bases left between them.

The chain employs TRBV3-1 (or the pseudogene TRBV3-2) and TRBJ2-1, with 7 bases that match TRBD2. V gave up 0 bases and J gave up 10 bases; unmatched junction bases: 12. The CDR3 has 16 amino acids. Per the germline V gene, CDR1 is LGHDT and CDR2 is YNNKEL (reference sequence). This CDR3 reads CASSQEGGRGAGEQFF. DNA for the CDR3: TGTGCCAGCAGCCAAGAGGGAGGCCGAGGAGCGGGAGAGCAGTTCTTC.

This chain joins TRBV5-1 and TRBJ2-7, with D unresolved. The germline V and J ends were trimmed by 1 base and 2 bases, with 10 bases remaining between them. Germline assignment: CDR1 SGHRS and CDR2 YFSETQ. The CDR3 length is 14 residues. For the CDR3, the DNA is TGCGCCAGCAGCTTGTCGGCGGCTACCTACGAGCAGTACTTC. Its protein product is CASSLSAATYEQYF.

The chain employs TRBV2 and TRBJ1-3, with 7 positions matching TRBD1. The germline V gene has CDR1 SNHLY and CDR2 FYNNEI. V lost 6 bases and J lost 0; bases outside the gene matches: 2. The CDR3 is 14 residues long. CDR3 DNA: TGTGCCAGCAGGACAGGGAGCTCTGGAAACACCATATATTTT. It encodes CASRTGSSGNTIYF.